These 10 T cell receptor beta chains originate from one sample sequenced in a study of shared clonotypes between healthy human individuals (dated by TCRdb to 2018 to 2021). Library preparation was by the immunoSEQ multiplex PCR assay. This immuneACCESS table, as held by TCRdb, lists in-frame sequences with V and J called but not all clones. Of the missing ones, under half trace to an unresolved V gene in checked studies; the others have no known cause. The table for this sample lists millions of clones; about 95% of them were counted only once. The top ten clonotypes cover approximately 1.2% of the sample. CD8 naive samples consisted of CD45RO-negative cells that were positively selected for CCR7, yielding a CD45RA+CCR7+ population without TemRA cells. Sequencing used naive CD8+ T cells sorted from blood. The sample's cell subset or site, from its label and the paper: CD45RA+CCR7+. The receptors originated from a man between 18 and 29 years old in good health.

J is TRBJ2-7 and V is TRBV27, with TRBD1 as a possible D gene (5 bases). The CDR3 runs 14 residues. V was pared by 3 bases and J by 4 bases, with 13 bases between. Per germline, CDR1 MNHEY and CDR2 SMNVEV (reference sequence). CDR3: CASSFKGSRYEQYF. In nucleotides, the CDR3 is TGTGCCAGCAGTTTTAAGGGGTCCCGGTACGAGCAGTACTTC.

The chain joins TRBV2 to TRBJ2-1, with D possibly TRBD1 on 6 matching bases. V lost 9 bases to trimming and J lost 5 bases, with 11 bases between them. CDR3 length: 12 amino acids. The germline V gene has CDR1 SNHLY and CDR2 FYNNEI. DNA of the CDR3: TGTGCCAGACGGGGACAAAACAATGAGCAGTTCTTC. Protein product: CARRGQNNEQFF.

The genes are TRBV28 and TRBJ2-7, with 7 bases aligning to TRBD1. Germline trimming cut 6 bases from V and 3 bases from J; bases unmatched to any gene: 5. CDR3 length equals 13 residues. The V gene's germline CDR1 is MDHEN and CDR2 SYDVKM. The CDR3 DNA reads TGTGCCAGCAGCTACGGACAGGTCTACGAGCAGTACTTC. It encodes CASSYGQVYEQYF.

The chain uses TRBV9 and TRBJ1-3; 7 bases fit TRBD1. The CDR3 sequence is 16 residues long. Trimming took 4 bases from V and 0 from J; bases not matched to a gene: 7. CDR1 is SGDLS and CDR2 is YYNGEE in the germline V gene. The CDR3 coding sequence is TGTGCCAGCAGCTATCAGACAGGGAACTCTGGAAACACCATATATTTT. It specifies CASSYQTGNSGNTIYF.

This sequence joins TRBV6-1 and TRBJ1-5, with 8 nucleotides matching TRBD1. Per the germline V gene, CDR1 is MNHNS and CDR2 is SASEGT. The J segment lost 5 bases and the V segment lost 5 bases, leaving 5 bases of the junction unmatched. The CDR3 is 14 residues long. CDR3 DNA: TGTGCCAGCAGTCGGACAGGGCTGTATCAGCCCCAGCATTTT. It encodes CASSRTGLYQPQHF.

CDR3 sequence reads: CASSLGQGPEQYF. The CDR3, as DNA: TGTGCCAGCAGCTTAGGTCAGGGCCCCGAGCAGTACTTC. The chain combines TRBV7-6 with TRBJ2-7, with D possibly TRBD1 on 5 matching bases. The CDR3 is 13 residues long. Trimming removed 1 base at V and 6 bases at J, with 10 bases between. The V gene's germline CDR1 is SGHVS and CDR2 FNYEAQ.

The rearrangement joins TRBV27 to TRBJ1-6, with a weak D call TRBD1 (6 bases). Trimming removed 5 bases from V and 7 bases from J, with 15 bases in between. Germline V gene sequence: CDR1 MNHEY, CDR2 SMNVEV (reference sequence). CDR3 size: 15 residues. CDR3 residues: CASSPTRTGNSPLHF. The CDR3 DNA sequence: TGTGCCAGCAGTCCAACCCGAACAGGGAATTCACCCCTCCACTTT.

The J gene is TRBJ2-2, the V gene TRBV10-1; a weak D match, TRBD1 (6 bases). Trimming removed 6 bases from V and 5 bases from J, with 16 bases in between. Per germline, CDR1 WNHNN and CDR2 SYGVQD (reference sequence). This CDR3 spans 15 amino acids. CDR3 in DNA: TGCGCCAGCAGCGATTGGGACACCTCGACCGGGGAGCTGTTTTTT. This gives the protein CASSDWDTSTGELFF.

The rearrangement links TRBV7-8 to TRBJ2-7; D is perhaps TRBD2 (7 bases). CDR1 is SGHVS, CDR2 FQNEAQ, per germline. Trimming shortened V by 5 bases and J by 2 bases, and 13 bases separated the two germline ends. The length of the CDR3 is 14 residues. The CDR3: CASSPEGGTYEQYF. The CDR3 region has the DNA TGTGCCAGCAGCCCTGAGGGGGGGACCTACGAGCAGTACTTC.

Turning to this clone: Other nucleotide sequences from this sample produce the same CDR3. The rearrangement links TRBV5-1 to TRBJ2-5; TRBD1 might be the D (6 bases). Trimming took off 4 bases at V and 3 bases at J, with 10 bases between the two ends. This CDR3 is built from 13 residues. The germline gives CDR1 SGHRS, CDR2 YFSETQ. The CDR3 here is CASSGTLEETQYF. The CDR3 region has the DNA TGCGCCAGCAGCGGGACATTAGAAGAGACCCAGTACTTC.